The T cell receptor gamma chain described here comes from a study of human gamma delta and Vdelta1 T cells. The CDR3 contains 12 residues. Per the germline V gene, CDR1 is GITISATS and CDR2 is ISYDGTV (reference sequence). V lost 5 bases to trimming and J lost 1 base; unmatched junction nucleotides: 2. TCRdb fed the PCR reads to CATT. This sample has about 2,900 gamma-chain clones; around 5.2% occur once, and the top ten carry less than 15%. This clone is termed large (0.1 to 1%). This CDR3 is also generated by other DNA sequences in the sample. The chain uses TRGV9 and TRGJ1 or TRGJ2. The TCR comes from a human donor in good health. Sequencing was carried out using naive CD27+ Vdelta1 gamma-delta T cells from blood. The DNA for the CDR3 is TGTGCCTTGTGGGCTAATTATTATAAGAAACTCTTT. It codes for CALWANYYKKLF.